The subject of this entry is one TCR beta chain. This sample stems from a study of blood T cell repertoires in COVID-19. Original handling: Cell counts per sample came from amplifying reference gene primers. Repertoires were generated with immunoSEQ multiplex PCR, while TCRdb's copy carries only in-frame clones and drops some. Clonal size and the V and J genes are those of that table, whereas D and trimming came from the DNA. The profile shows roughly 79,000 clones, roughly 87% of them singletons. CDR1 is SGHKS, CDR2 YYEKEE, per germline (reference sequence). The CDR3 is 18 amino acids. V shed 2 bases and J 1 base; nucleotides not matched to a gene: 11.

Sequences were obtained from peripheral blood. The chain employs TRBV5-5 and TRBJ2-2, with 7 bases aligning to TRBD1. The receptor comes from a woman older than 75 with active or convalescent COVID-19. The CDR3 spells CASSFRPLGTENTGELFF. The DNA for the CDR3 is TGTGCCAGCAGCTTTCGGCCCCTCGGGACAGAGAACACCGGGGAGCTGTTTTTT.